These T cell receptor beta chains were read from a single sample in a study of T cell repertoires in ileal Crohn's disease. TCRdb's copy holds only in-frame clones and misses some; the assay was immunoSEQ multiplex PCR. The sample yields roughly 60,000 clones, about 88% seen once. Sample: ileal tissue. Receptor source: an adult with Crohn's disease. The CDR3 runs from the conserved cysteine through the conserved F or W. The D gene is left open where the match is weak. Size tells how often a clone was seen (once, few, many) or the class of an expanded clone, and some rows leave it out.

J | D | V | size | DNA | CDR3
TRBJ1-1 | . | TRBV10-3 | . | TGTGCCATCACTGGGCAACGAAACACTGAAGCTTTCTTT | CAITGQRNTEAFF
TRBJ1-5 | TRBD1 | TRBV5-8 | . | TGTGCCAGCAGGAAACAGGGGTATAGCAATCAGCCCCAGCATTTT | CASRKQGYSNQPQHF
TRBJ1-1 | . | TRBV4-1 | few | TGCGCCAGCAGCCAAGACAGGGTGGGCACTGAAGCTTTCTTT | CASSQDRVGTEAFF
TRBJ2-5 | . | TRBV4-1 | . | TGCGCCAGCAGCCTGTCAGGGCAAGAGACCCAGTACTTC | CASSLSGQETQYF
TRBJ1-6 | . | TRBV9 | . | TGTGCCAGCAGCCCCTCGGGTGGGTCCCGCTTTTGGGATTCACCCCTCCACTTT | CASSPSGGSRFWDSPLHF
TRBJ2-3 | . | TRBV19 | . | TGTGCCAGTAGTGTCCGGGACTTCTCAGATACGCAGTATTTT | CASSVRDFSDTQYF
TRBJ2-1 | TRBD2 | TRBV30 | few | TGTGCCTGGAGTGAGAATGGCGGGAGGGTAAACAATGAGCAGTTCTTC | CAWSENGGRVNNEQFF
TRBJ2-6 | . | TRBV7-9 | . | TGTGCCAGCAGTCCTTGGGGGGCTGGGGCCAACGTCCTGACTTTC | CASSPWGAGANVLTF
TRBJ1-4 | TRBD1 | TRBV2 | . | TGTGCCAGCAGTGAATGGTGGGACAGGGAGGCCGAAAAACTGTTTTTT | CASSEWWDREAEKLFF
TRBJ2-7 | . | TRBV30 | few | TGTGCCTGGAGTGCGGGCTACGAGCAGTACTTC | CAWSAGYEQYF
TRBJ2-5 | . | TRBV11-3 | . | TGTGCCAGCAGCCCAGATGGTGAGACCCAGTACTTC | CASSPDGETQYF
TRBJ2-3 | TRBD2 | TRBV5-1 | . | TGCGCCAGCAGCACCGGGGCGGGGGGGCTGAGCACAGATACGCAGTATTTT | CASSTGAGGLSTDTQYF
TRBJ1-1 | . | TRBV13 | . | TGTGCCAGCAGTTATGTCGGAGCCAGCCGGACTGAAGCTTTCTTT | CASSYVGASRTEAFF
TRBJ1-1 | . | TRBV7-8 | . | TGTGCCAGCAGCTTAAAAGGTCGGGAAATGGCTTTCTTT | CASSLKGREMAFF
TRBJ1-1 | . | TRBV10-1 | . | TGCGCCAGCAATAGGGGTTCGGGCGCTGAAGCTTTCTTT | CASNRGSGAEAFF
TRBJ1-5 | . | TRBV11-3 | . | TGTGCCAGCAGCTTACGGCCGAGGCAGCCCCAGCATTTT | CASSLRPRQPQHF
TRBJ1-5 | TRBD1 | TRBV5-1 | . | TGCGCCAGCAGCCGGACAGGGACGGTGGATCAGCCCCAGCATTTT | CASSRTGTVDQPQHF
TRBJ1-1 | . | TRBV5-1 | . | TGCGCCAGCAGCTTTGGCAGGTCGCTCGGAAACACTGAAGCTTTCTTT | CASSFGRSLGNTEAFF
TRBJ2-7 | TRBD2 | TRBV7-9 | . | TGTGCCAGCGTCTCCGGGACTAGCCTATACGAGCAGTACTTC | CASVSGTSLYEQYF
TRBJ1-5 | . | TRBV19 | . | TGTGCCAGTAGTATAGCCCCAACAGGGAATCAGCCCCAGCATTTT | CASSIAPTGNQPQHF
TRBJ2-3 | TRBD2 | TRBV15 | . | TGTGCCACCAGTTTCGGTAGCGGGAGACTTGATACGCAGTATTTT | CATSFGSGRLDTQYF
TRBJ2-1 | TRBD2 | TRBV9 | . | TGTGCCAGCAGCGTTGGAAATAGCGGGAGAGAAAATGAGCAGTTCTTC | CASSVGNSGRENEQFF
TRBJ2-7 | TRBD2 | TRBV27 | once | TGTGCCAGCAGTGGAGATTCGCTAGCGGGCCCCTACGAGCAGTACTTC | CASSGDSLAGPYEQYF
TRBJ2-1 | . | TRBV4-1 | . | TGCGCCAGCAGCCAAGGACTCTACAATGAGCAGTTCTTC | CASSQGLYNEQFF
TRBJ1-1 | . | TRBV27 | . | TGTGCCAGCCGTATTCGGCAGACGGGTAACACTGAAGCTTTCTTT | CASRIRQTGNTEAFF
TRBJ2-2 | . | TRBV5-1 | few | TGCGCCAGCAGCTTGTCCGCTAGCTCAGGCGGGGAGCTGTTTTTT | CASSLSASSGGELFF
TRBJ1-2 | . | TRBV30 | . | TGTGCCTGGAGTGTACTCTATGGCTACACCTTC | CAWSVLYGYTF
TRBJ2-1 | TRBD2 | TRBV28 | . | TGTGCCAGCGCTACTAGCGGGATAAGGAAGCAGTTCTTC | CASATSGIRKQFF
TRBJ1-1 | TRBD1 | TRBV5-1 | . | TGCGCCAGCAGCCGAATTACAGGGGGCGCTTGGAACACTGAAGCTTTCTTT | CASSRITGGAWNTEAFF
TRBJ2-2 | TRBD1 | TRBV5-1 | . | TGCGCCAGCAGCTTCGGACAGGGGACCGGGGAGCTGTTTTTT | CASSFGQGTGELFF
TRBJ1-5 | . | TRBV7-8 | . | TGTGCCAGCAGCTTCTCCGGACAAAGCAATCAGCCCCAGCATTTT | CASSFSGQSNQPQHF
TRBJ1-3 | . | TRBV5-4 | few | TGTGCCAGCAGCTCGAAACAGGGTGACACCATATATTTT | CASSSKQGDTIYF
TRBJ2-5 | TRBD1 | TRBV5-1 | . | TGCGCCAGCACCCTGGGACAGGACAAGTGGGAGACCCAGTACTTC | CASTLGQDKWETQYF
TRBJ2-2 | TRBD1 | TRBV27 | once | TGTGCCAGTACCAGGGGACAGGGGCTCGCCGGGGAGCTGTTTTTT | CASTRGQGLAGELFF
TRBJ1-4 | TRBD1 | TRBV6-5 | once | TGTGCCAGCAGACCAACAGGGGCTGGGGAAAAACTGTTTTTT | CASRPTGAGEKLFF
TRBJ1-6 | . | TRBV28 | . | TGTGCCAGCGCAGGGCAATATAATTCACCCCTCCACTTT | CASAGQYNSPLHF
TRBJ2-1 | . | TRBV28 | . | TGTGCCAGCAGCCGAATGACACTTGGTGAGCAGTTCTTC | CASSRMTLGEQFF
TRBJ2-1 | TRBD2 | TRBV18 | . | TGTGCCAGCTCACCGACACTAGCGGGAGGGGACAATGAGCAGTTCTTC | CASSPTLAGGDNEQFF
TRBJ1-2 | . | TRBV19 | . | TGTGCCAGTAGCATAACCTCCACGTCAGGGGAAGGCTACACCTTC | CASSITSTSGEGYTF
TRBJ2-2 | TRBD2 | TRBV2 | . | TGTGCCAGCAGTGAACCCACTTTGGGACTAGCGGGGACCGGGGAGCTGTTTTTT | CASSEPTLGLAGTGELFF
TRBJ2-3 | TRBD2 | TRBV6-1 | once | TGTGCCAGCAGTGCTAGGGGCGGGAGCTCGGGTACGCAGTATTTT | CASSARGGSSGTQYF
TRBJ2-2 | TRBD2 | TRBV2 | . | TGTGCCACACAGCGGGAGGGCCGTCTCGGGGAGCTGTTTTTT | CATQREGRLGELFF
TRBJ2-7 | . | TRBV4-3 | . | TGCGCCAGCAGCCAGAGGACAGACCACGAGCAGTACTTC | CASSQRTDHEQYF
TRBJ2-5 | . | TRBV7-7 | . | TGTGCTAGCAGCTCCACTAGACAAGAGACCCAGTACTTC | CASSSTRQETQYF
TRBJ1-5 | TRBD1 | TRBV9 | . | TGTGCCAGCAGCTTTTCCGGACAGGCTAATCAGCCCCAGCATTTT | CASSFSGQANQPQHF